Presented here are 17 T cell receptor beta chains from one specimen sequenced in a study of beta chain features in type 1 diabetes. The study reverse transcribed the entire isolated RNA, so it sequenced expressed TCRB transcripts. The method was immunoSEQ multiplex PCR; TCRdb's version includes in-frame clones alone and lacks a portion of them. The sample includes around 320,000 clones, 12% to 15% of them seen just once. Sequencing was done on a sample of central memory CD4+ T cells from blood. These receptor sequences come from a man aged 25-45 years in good health.

This chain joins TRBV6-1 and TRBJ1-5; D is unclear. The CDR3 runs 12 residues. With 11 bases removed from V and 7 bases from J, the gap between germline ends came to 15 bases. Germline CDR1 is MNHNS and CDR2 is SASEGT. In nucleotides, the CDR3 is TGTGCCGGATTAGAGAGAGGCCAGCCCCAGCATTTT. Translating gives CAGLERGQPQHF.

This chain joins TRBV21-1 and TRBJ2-6; TRBD2 reflects the table's D call only, with no check against the DNA. TRBV21-1 is a pseudogene locus. This CDR3 comprises 16 residues. CDR3 region: CASSKVERSGANVLTF. The DNA of the CDR3 is TGTGCCAGCAGCAAAGTGGAGCGCTCTGGGGCCAACGTCCTGACTTTC.

This chain joins TRBV15 and TRBJ2-7, with D tentatively TRBD2 (6 bases). From germline, CDR1 is LNHNV and CDR2 YYDKDF (reference sequence). The CDR3 totals 14 residues. Trimming removed 2 bases at V and 10 bases at J, with 18 bases between. CDR3 residues: CATSRTSTGGNQYF. The CDR3 DNA follows: TGTGCCACCAGCAGAACTAGTACCGGCGGGAACCAGTACTTC.

This clone turned up a few times. The chain links TRBV9 to TRBJ2-1; D possibly corresponds to TRBD1 (6 bases). The V end was cut by 4 bases, the J end by 8 bases, with 19 bases between. This CDR3 is 15 amino acids long. Germline CDR1 reads SGDLS; CDR2 reads YYNGEE. The CDR3 protein is CASSKFGQQADEQFF. The CDR3 coding sequence is TGTGCCAGCAGCAAGTTCGGACAGCAAGCCGATGAGCAGTTCTTC.

This sequence joins TRBV27 and TRBJ1-5; a weak D match, TRBD1 (5 bases). V lost 4 bases, J lost 5 bases, and 9 bases lay in between. This CDR3 has 13 residues. Germline CDR1 MNHEY, CDR2 SMNVEV (reference sequence). The chain's CDR3 is CASSSGTYQPQHF. The CDR3 DNA sequence: TGTGCCAGCAGTTCCGGGACCTATCAGCCCCAGCATTTT.

V and J are TRBV9 and TRBJ2-7; D remains unclear. Germline lookup yields CDR1 SGDLS and CDR2 YYNGEE. Trimming shortened V by 0 bases and J by 3 bases, and 7 bases separated the two germline ends. The length of the CDR3 is 13 residues. The CDR3, as DNA: TGTGCCAGCAGCGTAGTCCCGGGCTACGAGCAGTACTTC. The encoded protein is CASSVVPGYEQYF.

This clone was seen a handful of times. The chain has TRBV7-6 and TRBJ1-1, with D possibly TRBD1 on 5 matching bases. The CDR3 runs to 14 residues. Germline lookup yields CDR1 SGHVS and CDR2 FNYEAQ. Trimming took 9 bases from V and 3 from J, leaving 17 bases between them. CDR3 loop: CASLQPGVDTEAFF. The CDR3, as DNA: TGTGCCAGTCTCCAGCCGGGGGTGGACACTGAAGCTTTCTTT.

The chain employs TRBV28 and TRBJ1-5; D unresolved. Per the germline V gene, CDR1 is MDHEN and CDR2 is SYDVKM. This CDR3 is 11 amino acids long. V was pared by 3 bases and J by 9 bases, with 6 bases between. CDR3 DNA sequence: TGTGCCAGCAGTTTCGCCCCGCCCCAGCATTTT. Its protein product is CASSFAPPQHF.

This sequence joins TRBV5-4 and TRBJ2-1, with TRBD2 as a possible D gene (5 bases). Trimming took off 4 bases at V and 7 bases at J, with 12 bases between the two ends. Germline CDR1 and CDR2: SGHNT and YYREEE (reference sequence). The CDR3 contains 13 residues. The CDR3 region is CASSQEGRNEQFF. The CDR3 DNA is TGTGCCAGCAGCCAAGAGGGTAGAAATGAGCAGTTCTTC.

V is TRBV7-2 and J is TRBJ2-7; D gene unclear. The CDR3 loop spans 13 amino acids. Trimming shortened V by 4 bases and J by 2 bases, and 9 bases separated the two germline ends. Germline V gene sequence: CDR1 SGHTA, CDR2 FQGNSA. The CDR3 is CASSSASPYEQYF. Here the CDR3 DNA reads TGTGCCAGCAGCTCCGCATCCCCCTACGAGCAGTACTTC.

This clone was counted only a few times. The chain uses TRBV27 and TRBJ2-4; D is uncertain. Looked up from germline, CDR1 is MNHEY and CDR2 is SMNVEV (reference sequence). CDR3 length equals 14 residues. Trimming left V 5 bases short and J 1 base short, with 9 bases between. The CDR3 here is CASSLGGAKNIQYF. CDR3 bases: TGTGCCAGCAGTCTGGGTGGGGCCAAAAACATTCAGTACTTC.

This clone was found a few times. The rearrangement links TRBV11-2 to TRBJ1-2, with D possibly being TRBD1 (5 bases). The CDR3 has 14 amino acids. Trimming shortened V by 5 bases and J by 8 bases, and 18 bases separated the two germline ends. The germline V gene has CDR1 SGHAT and CDR2 FQNNGV. CDR3 in DNA: TGTGCCAGCAGCCCCTCCGGGACCCAAGGCGGCTACACCTTC. Protein product: CASSPSGTQGGYTF. The variable domain in full, completed from reference TRBV11-2 and TRBJ1-2, reads EAGVAQSPRYKIIEKRQSVAFWCNPISGHATLYWYQQILGQGPKLLIQFQNNGVVDDSQLPKDRFSAERLKGVDSTLKIQPAKLEDSAVYLCASSPSGTQGGYTFGSGTRLTVV.

This chain links TRBV30 with TRBJ2-6; D remains ambiguous. Germline CDR1 is GTSNPN and CDR2 is SVGIG (reference sequence). V was shortened by 8 bases and J by 4 bases, with 9 bases between the two germline ends. This CDR3 comprises 12 residues. The CDR3 is CATSTGANVLTF. The DNA of the CDR3 is TGTGCCACGTCGACCGGGGCCAACGTCCTGACTTTC.

The gene calls are TRBV30 and TRBJ2-7; D is undetermined. The CDR3 loop spans 11 amino acids. Germline V lookup: CDR1 GTSNPN, CDR2 SVGIG (reference sequence). V lost 2 bases to trimming and J lost 2 bases, with 4 bases between them. CDR3 bases: TGTGCCTGGAGTACGGCCTACGAGCAGTACGTC. This codes for CAWSTAYEQYV.

This clone was detected only a few times. The chain has TRBV27 and TRBJ2-5; 12 bases match TRBD1. Germline CDR1 is MNHEY and CDR2 is SMNVEV (reference sequence). Losses at the gene ends were 7 bases for V and 7 bases for J; bases not matched to a gene: 10. This CDR3 comprises 15 residues. As DNA, the CDR3 is TGTGCCAGCACATACCGGGACAGGGGGCGGGTGACCCAGTACTTC. Protein sequence: CASTYRDRGRVTQYF.

This clone was counted only a few times. A clone one base away is much larger, so this may be a read error. Other nucleotide sequences from this sample produce the same CDR3. This sequence joins TRBV2 and TRBJ2-3, with D uncertain. Trimming removed 2 bases from V and 2 bases from J, with 2 bases in between. The V gene's germline CDR1 is SNHLY and CDR2 FYNNEI. There are 12 residues in the CDR3. CDR3 region: CASSENTDTQYF. As DNA, the CDR3 is TGTGCCAGCAGTGAAAACACAGATACGCAGTATTTT.

This clone was seen only a few times. V is TRBV7-2 and J is TRBJ2-2; D might be TRBD1 or TRBD2, each matching 5 bases. The length of the CDR3 is 15 residues. Trimming took 6 bases from V and 4 from J, leaving 15 bases between them. CDR1 SGHTA and CDR2 FQGNSA come from the germline V gene. As DNA, the CDR3 is TGTGCCAGCAGTCATGAGGGGCAGGGCACCGGGGAGCTGTTTTTT. Translated: CASSHEGQGTGELFF.